This TCR beta chain was identified in a study of immune characterization of retroperitoneal liposarcoma (dated by TCRdb to about 2019). The library was made by PCR. The run used a NextSeq 500. Using fastp trimming at Q25 and MiXCR clonotype assembly, TCRdb reanalyzed the public sequencing data and kept in-frame beta chains. Rows are unified per CDR3 protein, each entry keeping the most common DNA and genes. In all, the sample holds some 6,600 distinct CDR3 sequences, and 25% to 30% of those were seen once. The ten biggest clones cover around 30% of the sample. As encoded in the germline V gene (reference sequence), CDR1 is DFQATT while CDR2 is SNEGSKA. Between the V and J ends, shortened by 3 bases and 7 bases respectively, the junction contains 16 bases. Its CDR3 holds 14 amino acids, cysteine through phenylalanine. Just the 42-base CDR3 DNA is kept, in frame starting at base 1. This clonotype was observed a handful of times. What this receptor recognizes is not known. Nothing much larger sits one base from this clone, and base qualities are not available.

This clonotype was sampled from a female donor with retroperitoneal liposarcoma. The rearranged segments are TRBV20-1 and TRBJ2-1; D gene: possibly TRBD2, on 7 matching bases. Input material: tumor tissue. The base sequence is TGCAGTGCTAGTGAGGGGGGGGAGGGGAATGAGCAGTTCTTC. The resulting protein is CSASEGGEGNEQFF.